This T cell receptor beta chain was sequenced for a study of T cell responses to AZD1222 COVID-19 vaccine. A remark on this clone: Antigen: not known.

TCRdb's copy holds only in-frame clones and misses some; the assay was immunoSEQ multiplex PCR. The sample has some 130,000 clones, around 87% seen once. Whole-study results and caveats: Most donors were white British, females outnumbered males, and clonal diversity was possibly underestimated. Nearly half of the spike-specific TCRs reportedly recognize variant regions that carry no mutations. Seropositivity was recorded at baseline in only 5 or 6 AZD1222 recipients. Repertoires were sampled only after the peak T cell response.

The CDR3 consists of 13 residues. Germline loops: CDR1 MNHEY, CDR2 SVGAGI. V was clipped by 2 bases and J by 7 bases, with 9 bases between them. This chain connects TRBV6-5 to TRBJ2-1; D gene ambiguous. This specimen consisted of peripheral blood, obtained on day 0 of AZD1222 vaccination. The source of this sequence is an adult in good health. The CDR3 DNA sequence: TGTGCCAGCAGTTACATGGGTGGAAATGAGCAGTTCTTC. Translated: CASSYMGGNEQFF.